This TCR beta chain is from a study of Ad26.COV2.S vaccination and SARS-CoV-2 variants. Data came from immunoSEQ multiplex PCR; TCRdb stores just in-frame clones and leaves some out. The sample lists about 460,000 clones, 80% to 90% seen once, with around 1.6% in the top ten. This CDR3 has 15 amino acids. The germline CDR1 and CDR2 sequences are SGDLS and YYNGEE. Trimming cost V 4 bases and J 5 bases, with 18 bases left between them. This clone appeared once. Documented treatment: over 15 received Ad26.COV2.S at low or high dose, single or two shots; 5 received placebo; per-sample allocation not given. All samples were drawn on day 63, counting from the first vaccine or placebo injection.

The chain carries TRBV9 and TRBJ1-2; weak D call: TRBD1 (6 bases). Here the sequenced sample was peripheral blood, taken in a trial of Ad26.COV2.S vaccine versus placebo. The clonotype comes from a person aged 18-65 years who received the Ad26.COV2.S COVID-19 vaccine or a placebo. This chain's CDR3 is CASSTGTNAAYGYTF. CDR3 coding DNA: TGTGCCAGCAGCACGGGGACAAACGCTGCGTATGGCTACACCTTC. Full variable domain (missing parts from reference TRBV9 and TRBJ1-2): DSGVTQTPKHLITATGQRVTLRCSPRSGDLSVYWYQQSLDQGLQFLIQYYNGEERAKGNILERFSAQQFPDLHSELNLSSLELGDSALYFCASSTGTNAAYGYTFGSGTRLTVV.